This T cell receptor (beta chain) was profiled in a study of preoperative IRX-2 immunotherapy in early breast cancer. The method was immunoSEQ multiplex PCR; TCRdb's version includes in-frame clones alone and lacks a portion of them. Counted here are roughly 34,000 clones, roughly 90% occurring once; the ten biggest clones make up over 1.5%. The treatment was: preoperative locoregional IRX-2 cytokine immunotherapy. Patients received preoperative, locoregional IRX-2 cytokine immunotherapy in a phase Ib study. The V gene's germline CDR1 is SSHAT and CDR2 FNYEAQ (reference sequence). The length of the CDR3 is 16 residues. V lost 1 base, J lost 2 bases, and 14 bases lay in between.

The source was tumor tissue, collected after IRX-2 immunotherapy. This receptor was taken from a human donor with breast cancer. The chain uses TRBV7-7 and TRBJ1-2; D is ambiguous. DNA for the CDR3: TGTGCCAGCAGCTTAGGCCGCGCAGAAGCAAACTATGGCTACACCTTC. Protein product: CASSLGRAEANYGYTF.